A single sample gave rise to the 11 T cell receptor beta chains below, sequenced in a study of blood T cells in healthy people across ages. Next came a second PCR, run for about 7 to 12 cycles, which used a sample-barcoded 5' primer along with a J-beta primer mix. TCRdb passed the 5' RACE reads through MiXCR, listing each CDR3 protein once. The sample has 1.5 million to 2 million distinct CDR3 sequences, about two fifths seen once; the top ten hold more than 20%. The sequenced sample consisted of blood. The receptor set was obtained from a human donor in good health.

This clonotype was recorded once. This may be a read error: a much more frequent sequence differs by one nucleotide. The chain uses TRBV29-1 and TRBJ2-7; TRBD1 matches 7 bases. This CDR3 has 14 residues. The germline V gene has CDR1 SQVTM and CDR2 ANQGSEA. V was pared by 0 bases and J by 5 bases, with 7 bases of the junction left unmatched. CDR3 sequence reads: CSVEDGRGLNEQYF. In DNA form, the CDR3 reads TGCAGCGTTGAAGATGGCAGGGGGTTGAACGAGCAGTACTTC.

Concerning this clonotype: A read error may account for a junction end that differs from germline. The chain couples TRBV4-2 to TRBJ2-6; tentatively, D is TRBD1 or TRBD2 (5 bases each). The CDR3 length is 16 residues. The germline V gene has CDR1 LGHNA and CDR2 YNFKEQ. The chain's CDR3 is CTSSQDGGSGANVLTF. The CDR3, as DNA: TGTACCAGCAGCCAGGATGGGGGCTCTGGGGCCAACGTCCTGACTTTC.

V is TRBV6-5 and J is TRBJ2-5; 7 nucleotides match TRBD1. The CDR3 totals 14 residues. With V trimmed by 7 bases and J by 4 bases, 9 bases remained unmatched. Germline V gene sequence: CDR1 MNHEY, CDR2 SVGAGI. The chain's CDR3 is CASKRDRALETQYF. DNA of the CDR3: TGTGCCAGCAAACGAGACAGGGCCCTAGAGACCCAGTACTTC.

This clonotype occurred many times. The gene calls are TRBV28 and TRBJ2-7; D is undetermined. Germline assignment: CDR1 MDHEN and CDR2 SYDVKM. V lost 3 bases, J lost 3 bases, and 6 bases lay in between. The CDR3 is made up of 12 amino acids. The CDR3 region is CASSLLNYEQYF. CDR3 bases: TGTGCCAGCAGTTTGCTGAACTACGAGCAGTACTTC.

The rearrangement links TRBV27 to TRBJ2-7, with TRBD1 matching 7 bases. V gave up 4 bases and J gave up 4 bases; unmatched junction bases: 13. Germline values: CDR1 MNHEY, CDR2 SMNVEV (reference sequence). This CDR3 is 16 amino acids long. The DNA for the CDR3 is TGTGCCAGCAGTTCATCGACAGGGTCGGTTTGGTACGAGCAGTACTTC. It codes for CASSSSTGSVWYEQYF.

The V call is TRBV13, the J call TRBJ2-7; D ambiguous. Germline loops: CDR1 PRHDT, CDR2 FYEKMQ (reference sequence). V lost 2 bases to trimming and J lost 1 base, with 9 bases between them. The CDR3 consists of 14 residues. The CDR3 DNA sequence: TGTGCCAGCAGCTTAAGAAGGAAATCCTACGAGCAGTACTTC. It translates to CASSLRRKSYEQYF.

This clonotype appeared a single time. The likely explanation is a read error, given a far larger clone one base away. The rearrangement uses TRBV12-3 or TRBV12-4 and TRBJ2-1; unclear D gene. Gene TRBJ2-7 matches the end of the DNA better, so the J call may be wrong. The CDR3 is 11 amino acids. The CDR3 bases are TGTGCCGGCAGTTTGGGCCTTGAGCAGTACTTC. This encodes CAGSLGLEQYF.

This clonotype showed up many times. This chain uses TRBV7-8 with TRBJ2-3; 7 bases map to TRBD2. This CDR3 comprises 19 residues. Germline lookup yields CDR1 SGHVS and CDR2 FQNEAQ. V lost 5 bases and J lost 3; bases outside the gene matches: 20. CDR3 protein: CASSQPGRQRGIRTDTQYF. In nucleotides, the CDR3 is TGTGCCAGCAGCCAACCCGGTCGACAGCGGGGAATCAGGACAGATACGCAGTATTTT.

The genes are TRBV4-3 and TRBJ1-1, with no clear D. Between the trimmed V and J ends, which lost 0 bases and 3 bases, there was a span of 14 bases. Germline-derived CDR1 and CDR2 are LGHNA and YSLEER. CDR3 length: 16 residues. CDR3 protein: CASSQDGSGVYTEAFF. CDR3 DNA: TGCGCCAGCAGCCAAGACGGTTCTGGGGTTTACACTGAAGCTTTCTTT.

The CDR3 loop is CASSLTPAGLKTTDTQYF. The CDR3 DNA reads as TGTGCCAGCAGTTTGACACCCGCGGGACTAAAGACCACAGATACGCAGTATTTT. The chain employs TRBV27 and TRBJ2-3; 7 bases fit TRBD2. Germline V gene sequence: CDR1 MNHEY, CDR2 SMNVEV (reference sequence). V lost 3 bases to trimming and J lost 2 bases; unmatched junction nucleotides: 14. CDR3 length: 18 amino acids.

The rearrangement uses TRBV11-2 and TRBJ2-1; no clear D gene. V lost 6 bases and J 7 bases, leaving 13 bases between the germline ends. This CDR3 is 13 amino acids long. CDR1 SGHAT and CDR2 FQNNGV come from the germline V gene. CDR3 residues: CASSWTPGNEQFF. Written as DNA, the CDR3 is TGTGCCAGCAGTTGGACCCCTGGGAATGAGCAGTTCTTC. Full variable domain (rest looked up from reference TRBV11-2 and TRBJ2-1): EAGVAQSPRYKIIEKRQSVAFWCNPISGHATLYWYQQILGQGPKLLIQFQNNGVVDDSQLPKDRFSAERLKGVDSTLKIQPAKLEDSAVYLCASSWTPGNEQFFGPGTRLTVL.